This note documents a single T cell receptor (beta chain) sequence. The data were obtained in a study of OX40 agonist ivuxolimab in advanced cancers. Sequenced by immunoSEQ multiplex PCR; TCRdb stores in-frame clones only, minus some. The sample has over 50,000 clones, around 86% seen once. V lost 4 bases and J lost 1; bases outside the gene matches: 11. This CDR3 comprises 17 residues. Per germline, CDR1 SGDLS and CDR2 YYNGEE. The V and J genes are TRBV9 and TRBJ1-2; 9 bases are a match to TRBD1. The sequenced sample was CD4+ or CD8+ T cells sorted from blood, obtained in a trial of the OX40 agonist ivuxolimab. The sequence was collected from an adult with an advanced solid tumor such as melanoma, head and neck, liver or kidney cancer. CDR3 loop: CASSQSVGTGINYGYTF. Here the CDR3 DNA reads TGTGCCAGCAGCCAGTCCGTTGGGACAGGGATTAACTATGGCTACACCTTC. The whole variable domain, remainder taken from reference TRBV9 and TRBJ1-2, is DSGVTQTPKHLITATGQRVTLRCSPRSGDLSVYWYQQSLDQGLQFLIQYYNGEERAKGNILERFSAQQFPDLHSELNLSSLELGDSALYFCASSQSVGTGINYGYTFGSGTRLTVV.